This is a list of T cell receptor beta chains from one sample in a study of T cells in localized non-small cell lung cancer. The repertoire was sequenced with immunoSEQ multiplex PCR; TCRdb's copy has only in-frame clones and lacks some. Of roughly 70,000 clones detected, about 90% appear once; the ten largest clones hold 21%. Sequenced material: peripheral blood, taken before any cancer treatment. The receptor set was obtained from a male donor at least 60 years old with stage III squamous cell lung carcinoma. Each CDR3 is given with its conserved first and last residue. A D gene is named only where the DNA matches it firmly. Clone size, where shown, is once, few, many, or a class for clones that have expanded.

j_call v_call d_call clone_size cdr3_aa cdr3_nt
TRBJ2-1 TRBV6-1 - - CASSDRGTFFNEQFF TGTGCCAGCAGTGATAGAGGGACATTTTTTAATGAGCAGTTCTTC
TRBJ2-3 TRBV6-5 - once CASSSTDTQYF TGTGCCAGCAGTTCCACAGATACGCAGTATTTT
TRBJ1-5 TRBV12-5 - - CASGLDSNQPQHF TGTGCTAGTGGTTTGGACAGCAATCAGCCCCAGCATTTT
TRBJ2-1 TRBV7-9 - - CASSLADNEQFF TGTGCCAGCAGCTTAGCGGACAATGAGCAGTTCTTC
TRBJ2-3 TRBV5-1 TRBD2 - CASSTRSSGGVTDTQYF TGCGCCAGCAGCACCCGGTCTAGCGGGGGGGTGACAGATACGCAGTATTTT
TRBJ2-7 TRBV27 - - CASSRPGPERGEQYF TGTGCCAGCAGCCGGCCCGGCCCAGAGAGGGGTGAGCAGTACTTC
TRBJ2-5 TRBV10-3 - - CAISDVLQGQETQYF TGTGCCATCAGTGACGTGCTCCAGGGCCAAGAGACCCAGTACTTC
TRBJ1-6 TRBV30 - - CAWSRDGNSPLHF TGTGCCTGGAGTCGGGACGGTAATTCACCCCTCCACTTT
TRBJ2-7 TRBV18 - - CASSPTLAAYEQYF TGTGCCAGCTCACCAACCCTAGCCGCCTACGAGCAGTACTTC
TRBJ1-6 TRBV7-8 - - CASSERVKNSPLHF TGTGCCAGCAGCGAACGGGTTAAGAATTCACCCCTCCACTTT
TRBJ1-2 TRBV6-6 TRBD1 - CASSYEGQGLYGYTF TGTGCCAGCAGTTACGAGGGACAGGGTCTCTATGGCTACACCTTC
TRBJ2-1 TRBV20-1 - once CSASRVNEQFF TGCAGTGCTAGCAGGGTAAATGAGCAGTTCTTC
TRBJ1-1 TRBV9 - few CASSFARVNTEAFF TGTGCCAGCAGCTTTGCGCGGGTGAACACTGAAGCTTTCTTT